The present T cell receptor (beta chain) was sequenced within a study of shared clonotypes between healthy human individuals. V dropped 3 bases and J dropped 3; count of bases not matched to a gene: 9. The CDR3 is made up of 16 amino acids. CDR1 SGDLS and CDR2 YYNGEE come from the germline V gene. Sequencing was performed with immunoSEQ multiplex PCR; in TCRdb, only in-frame clones are kept and a portion is missing. The repertoire includes around 1.9 million clones, about 94% of them detected once, and 1.5% to 2% sits in the top ten. Selected positively for CCR7 and CD45RO-negative, naive CD8 cells excluded terminally differentiated effector memory CD45RA+ cells. This clone was seen just once.

The V and J genes are TRBV9 and TRBJ2-7; TRBD1 matches at 10 bases. The source material was naive CD8+ T cells from PBMCs. The source of this sequence is a man between 18 and 35 years old in good health. Some clones in this sample may be carry-over from other donors' samples. Here the CDR3 DNA reads TGTGCCAGCAGCGCGCGACAGGGGGCGCGGTTCTACGAGCAGTACTTC. Residues: CASSARQGARFYEQYF.